This T cell receptor beta chain emerged from a study of T cells after yellow fever vaccination. Study-wide results and caveats: A small proportion of clonotypes was detected in both the CD4 and CD8 compartments. Researchers cautioned that FACS-sorted repertoires could harbor abundant clonotypes contaminating from the bulk population.

This clonotype was observed many times. Its target is not known. In germline, CDR1 is SGHAT, CDR2 FQNNGV. Trimming at V came to 5 bases and at J to 5 bases, leaving 11 bases not matched to a gene. This CDR3 is built from 17 residues. Each CDR3 protein gets one entry after TCRdb re-called the 5' RACE reads with MiXCR. Among about 200,000 distinct CDR3 sequences, more than 3% were seen once, and the ten largest hold around 3.2%. Sequencing was performed on CD4+ T cells sorted from PBMCs, taken 10 days after the yellow fever booster vaccination. The TCR was taken from a man between 18 and 29 years old who received the YFV17D yellow fever vaccine. The chain uses TRBV11-2 and TRBJ2-5, with 13 nucleotides matching TRBD2. CDR3 DNA sequence: TGTGCCAGCAGCCCGGGACTAGCGGGGCTCCTGGGGGAGACCCAGTACTTC. Amino acid sequence: CASSPGLAGLLGETQYF.